This T cell receptor beta chain is from a study of shared clonotypes between healthy human individuals. Measured with immunoSEQ multiplex PCR; TCRdb has only the in-frame clones, and not every one. The sample carries around 530,000 clones, around 77% recorded once. Germline CDR1 is LGHNA and CDR2 is YNFKEQ. V shed 1 base and J shed 3 bases, with 10 bases lying between them. This CDR3 has 16 residues. The receptor was derived from a woman in her thirties or forties in good health. Some clones in this sample may be carry-over from other donors' samples. The sample consisted of PBMCs. The V and J genes are TRBV4-2 and TRBJ2-6; possible D gene TRBD1, 6 bases. CDR3 residues: CASSQAGAGGANVLTF. CDR3 DNA sequence: TGTGCCAGCAGCCAAGCAGGGGCCGGTGGGGCCAACGTCCTGACTTTC.